This T cell receptor (beta chain) was captured by sequencing in a study of shared clonotypes between healthy human individuals. Each cell subset's genomic DNA was divided evenly among several immunoSEQ plates. Generated by immunoSEQ multiplex PCR, the TCRdb table keeps only in-frame clones and is missing some. The top ten hold around 0.11% of the sample, which has approximately 590,000 clones, roughly 95% seen once. V gave up 5 bases and J gave up 4 bases; unmatched junction bases: 4. The CDR3 has 14 residues. The germline V gene has CDR1 MNHEY and CDR2 SMNVEV (reference sequence). A word on this clone: The antigen remains undetermined. The sample contains more than one DNA sequence encoding this CDR3.

Whole-study findings and limits: Clonotypes which were not shared had lower generation probabilities than clonotypes that all four donors shared.

Terminally differentiated effector memory CD45RA+ cells were excluded from the naive CD8 cells, which were CD45RO-negative and positively selected for CCR7. The study drew its donors from healthy HIV-negative adults without recent acute infections or vaccinations. Sequenced material: naive CD8+ T cells sorted from blood. This sequence was found in a woman in her 30s in good health. The V gene is TRBV27, the J gene TRBJ1-5; 8 bases match TRBD1. CDR3 coding DNA: TGTGCCAGCAGTATAACAGGGGGAAATCAGCCCCAGCATTTT. Protein product: CASSITGGNQPQHF.